Below, 11 T cell receptor beta chains from the same sample are listed, as sequenced in a study of blood T cell repertoires in COVID-19. Sequencing was performed with immunoSEQ multiplex PCR; in TCRdb, only in-frame clones are kept and a portion is missing. The sample holds some 170,000 clones, around 83% seen once. The sample was PBMCs or T cells enriched from blood (not recorded which). The receptor set was obtained from a man aged 50 to 60 who had recovered from COVID-19.

This sequence joins TRBV27 and TRBJ1-5; 7 bases are a match to TRBD1. Trimming at V came to 7 bases and at J to 0 bases, leaving 6 bases not matched to a gene. Germline CDR1 is MNHEY and CDR2 is SMNVEV (reference sequence). CDR3 size: 15 residues. The CDR3 protein is CASKSGGNSNQPQHF. CDR3 coding DNA: TGTGCCAGCAAGTCAGGGGGGAATAGCAATCAGCCCCAGCATTTT.

The V call is TRBV7-8, the J call TRBJ2-7, with D tentatively TRBD1 (6 bases). CDR3 length: 16 residues. Germline CDR1 reads SGHVS; CDR2 reads FQNEAQ. V lost 5 bases to trimming and J lost 4 bases, with 21 bases between them. CDR3 region: CASSVQRQVGPYEQYF. The CDR3 coding sequence is TGTGCCAGCAGCGTACAAAGACAGGTTGGACCTTACGAGCAGTACTTC.

This clone was observed once. This chain uses TRBV28 with TRBJ1-2, with D unresolved. In germline, CDR1 is MDHEN, CDR2 SYDVKM. This CDR3 is 12 amino acids long. Trimming pared 3 bases from V and 5 bases from J, leaving 7 bases between. The CDR3, as DNA: TGTGCCAGCAGTTTCTTACAGTATGGCTACACCTTC. Translation gives CASSFLQYGYTF.

The chain is built from TRBV12-3 or TRBV12-4 and TRBJ2-7, with D perhaps matching TRBD2 (6 bases). Trimming cost V 6 bases and J 3 bases, with 12 bases left between them. The CDR3 spans 13 residues. The chain's CDR3 is CASRDGTDYEQYF. The CDR3 region has the DNA TGTGCCAGCAGGGACGGGACTGACTACGAGCAGTACTTC.

This chain joins TRBV30 and TRBJ1-5; 11 nucleotides align to TRBD1. The germline CDR1 and CDR2 sequences are GTSNPN and SVGIG (reference sequence). The CDR3 has 15 residues. Trimming took 3 bases from V and 3 from J; bases not matched to a gene: 4. The CDR3 loop is CAWRRTGGVNQPQHF. The CDR3 DNA sequence: TGTGCCTGGAGGAGGACAGGGGGCGTCAATCAGCCCCAGCATTTT.

The chain joins TRBV5-1 to TRBJ1-6, with 12 bases matching TRBD1. With 4 bases clipped from V and 6 bases from J, the junction kept 5 bases outside the gene matches. This CDR3 contains 16 residues. Germline CDR1 is SGHRS and CDR2 is YFSETQ. The CDR3 protein is CASSRGTGGSNSPLHF. The DNA of the CDR3 is TGCGCCAGCAGCCGCGGGACAGGGGGCTCTAATTCACCCCTCCACTTT.

This clone was counted a single time. The genes are TRBV3-1 (or the pseudogene TRBV3-2) and TRBJ1-1, with TRBD1 identical over 7 bases. The V and J ends lost 5 bases and 11 bases, in that order; junction bases with no gene match: 14. Germline assignment: CDR1 LGHDT and CDR2 YNNKEL (reference sequence). CDR3 length equals 14 residues. Here the CDR3 DNA reads TGTGCCAGCAGCTTCCCAGAAGGGGGCGGGCAGGCTTTCTTT. Amino acid sequence: CASSFPEGGGQAFF.

This clone was found a few times. Other DNA sequences in this specimen translate into the identical CDR3. The chain carries TRBV4-1 and TRBJ2-5, with a weak D call TRBD2 (6 bases). Trimming left V 3 bases short and J 4 bases short, with 9 bases between. CDR3 length equals 13 residues. Germline CDR1 is MGHRA and CDR2 is YSYEKL. Here the CDR3 reads CASSQWRGETQYF. Written as DNA, the CDR3 is TGCGCCAGCAGCCAGTGGAGGGGAGAGACCCAGTACTTC.

V gene TRBV7-3 combines with J gene TRBJ2-1; TRBD2 agrees at 12 bases. Germline V lookup: CDR1 SGHTA, CDR2 FQGTGA. This CDR3 has 15 residues. The trim removed 5 bases at V and 9 bases at J, leaving 8 bases unmatched. The DNA of the CDR3 is TGTGCCAGCAGCCCTAGGACTAGCGGGGACGGTGAGCAGTTCTTC. Amino acid sequence: CASSPRTSGDGEQFF.

Many counts were recorded for this clone. This chain links TRBV7-8 with TRBJ2-5; D is uncertain. V lost 1 base to trimming and J lost 0 bases, with 9 bases between them. Per germline, CDR1 SGHVS and CDR2 FQNEAQ. The CDR3 length is 15 residues. The CDR3 loop reads CASSLGLSNQETQYF. The CDR3 DNA is TGTGCCAGCAGCTTAGGACTGAGTAACCAAGAGACCCAGTACTTC.

This chain joins TRBV5-4 and TRBJ2-7; TRBD2 matches at 7 bases. Germline V gives CDR1 SGHNT, CDR2 YYREEE (reference sequence). Trimming cost V 0 bases and J 6 bases; bases outside gene matches: 6. CDR3 length: 14 residues. The chain's CDR3 is CASSLVPAGPEQYF. The CDR3 DNA sequence: TGTGCCAGCAGCTTGGTCCCAGCGGGGCCCGAGCAGTACTTC.